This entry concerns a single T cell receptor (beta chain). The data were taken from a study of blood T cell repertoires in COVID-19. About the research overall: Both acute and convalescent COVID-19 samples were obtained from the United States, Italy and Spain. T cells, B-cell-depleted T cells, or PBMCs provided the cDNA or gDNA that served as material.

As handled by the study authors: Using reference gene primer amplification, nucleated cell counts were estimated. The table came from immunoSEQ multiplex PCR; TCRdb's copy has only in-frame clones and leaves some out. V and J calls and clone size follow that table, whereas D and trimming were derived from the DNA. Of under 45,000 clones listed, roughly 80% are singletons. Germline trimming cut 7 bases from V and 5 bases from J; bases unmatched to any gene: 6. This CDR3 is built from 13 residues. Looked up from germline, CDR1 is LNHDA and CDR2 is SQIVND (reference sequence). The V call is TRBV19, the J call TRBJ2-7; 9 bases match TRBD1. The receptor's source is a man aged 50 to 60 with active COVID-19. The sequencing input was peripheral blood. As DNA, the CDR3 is TGTGCCAGTAAACACCGGGACAGGGACGAGCAGTACTTC. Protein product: CASKHRDRDEQYF.